This T cell receptor (beta chain) is drawn from a study of cytomegalovirus exposure and HLA in healthy donors. Study as a whole: In a previous analysis, around 120 million unique TCR beta sequences were found from 170 million or so T cells. Within an early data release were about 90 million unique TCRs drawn from HLA-typed donors.

Use of 60 Vbeta and 13 Jbeta primers characterized the PCR. Profiling relied on immunoSEQ multiplex PCR, and the TCRdb table lists in-frame clones only, not all of them. In total, the table holds about 210,000 clones. These donors, healthy bone marrow donors, were studied. Deletions cut 4 bases from V and 0 bases from J, with 12 bases between. This CDR3 contains 15 residues. Per the germline V gene, CDR1 is SGDLS and CDR2 is YYNGEE. The source of this sequence is a woman younger than 45 in good health and CMV-seropositive. J is TRBJ2-3 and V is TRBV9, with D possibly TRBD2 on 5 matching bases. Source material: PBMCs. Here the CDR3 reads CASSPTRTSTDTQYF. The CDR3 DNA is TGTGCCAGCAGCCCCACCCGGACTAGCACAGATACGCAGTATTTT. The variable domain in full, with the rest retrieved from reference TRBV9 and TRBJ2-3, is DSGVTQTPKHLITATGQRVTLRCSPRSGDLSVYWYQQSLDQGLQFLIQYYNGEERAKGNILERFSAQQFPDLHSELNLSSLELGDSALYFCASSPTRTSTDTQYFGPGTRLTVL.